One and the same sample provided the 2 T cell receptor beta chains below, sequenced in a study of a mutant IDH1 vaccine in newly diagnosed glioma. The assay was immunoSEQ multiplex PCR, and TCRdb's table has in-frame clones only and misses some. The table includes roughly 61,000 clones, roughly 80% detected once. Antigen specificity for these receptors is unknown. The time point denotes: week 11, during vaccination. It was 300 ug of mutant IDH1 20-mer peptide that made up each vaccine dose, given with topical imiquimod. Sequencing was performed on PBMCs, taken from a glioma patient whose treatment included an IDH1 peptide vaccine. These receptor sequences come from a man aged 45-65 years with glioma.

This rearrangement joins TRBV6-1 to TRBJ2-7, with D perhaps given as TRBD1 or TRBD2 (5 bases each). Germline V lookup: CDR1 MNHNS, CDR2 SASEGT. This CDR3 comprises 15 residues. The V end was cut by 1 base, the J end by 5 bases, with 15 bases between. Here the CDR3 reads CASSEVWGSLHEQYF. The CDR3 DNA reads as TGTGCCAGCAGTGAAGTGTGGGGGTCGCTACACGAGCAGTACTTC.

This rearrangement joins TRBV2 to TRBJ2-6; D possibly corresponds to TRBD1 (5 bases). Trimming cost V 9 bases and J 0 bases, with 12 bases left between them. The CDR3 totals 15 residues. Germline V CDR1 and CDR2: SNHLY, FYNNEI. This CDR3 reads CARTTASSGANVLTF. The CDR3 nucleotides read TGTGCCAGAACGACAGCTAGCTCTGGGGCCAACGTCCTGACTTTC.